The 13 T cell receptor beta chains below all came from one sample that was sequenced in a study of T-cell memory formation after mild COVID-19. TCRdb re-called the 5' RACE reads with MiXCR, one entry per CDR3 protein. The sample carries fewer than 350,000 distinct CDR3 sequences, approximately 15% recorded once. Sequenced sample: PBMCs or a T cell subset sorted from them (not recorded which). The receptors here all came from a man younger than 35 who had mild COVID-19 (a few samples of this study predate the infection). Cell type and time point are not known.

The chain is built from TRBV11-1 and TRBJ2-2; D ambiguous. This CDR3 is 14 amino acids long. V gave up 2 bases and J gave up 8 bases, with 12 bases separating them. Per germline, CDR1 SGHAT and CDR2 FQDESV (reference sequence). Here the CDR3 reads CASSLSGIGGELFF. In nucleotides, the CDR3 is TGTGCCAGCAGCTTATCAGGCATTGGGGGGGAGCTGTTTTTT.

V usage is TRBV24-1 and J usage is TRBJ1-1, with 7 nucleotides matching TRBD1. Germline CDR1 is KGHDR and CDR2 is SFDVKD. The CDR3 totals 13 residues. Losses at the gene ends were 3 bases for V and 8 bases for J; bases not matched to a gene: 5. The CDR3 bases are TGTGCCACCAGTGATCCAGAGACAGGGGAAGCTTTCTTT. Its translation: CATSDPETGEAFF.

This clonotype was found a few times. This chain connects TRBV5-1 to TRBJ1-3; no definite D call. The length of the CDR3 is 15 residues. Trimming cost V 1 base and J 0 bases, with 8 bases left between them. Germline values: CDR1 SGHRS, CDR2 YFSETQ. The CDR3 coding sequence is TGCGCCAGCAGCTTGTTGGCCAGCTCTGGAAACACCATATATTTT. It encodes CASSLLASSGNTIYF.

This clonotype turned up a few times. The V and J genes are TRBV6-5 and TRBJ1-5; a weak D match, TRBD1 (5 bases). Germline loops: CDR1 MNHEY, CDR2 SVGAGI. The germline V and J ends were trimmed by 3 bases and 1 base, with 10 bases remaining between them. This CDR3 is 15 amino acids long. The CDR3 DNA reads as TGTGCCAGCAGTTATGGGGGAGGGAGCAATCAGCCCCAGCATTTT. Amino acids: CASSYGGGSNQPQHF.

This clonotype was counted only a few times. The J gene is TRBJ1-1, the V gene TRBV7-2; D unresolved. Germline-derived CDR1 and CDR2 are SGHTA and FQGNSA. V was trimmed by 4 bases and J by 6 bases, leaving 12 bases between them. The CDR3 covers 13 residues. CDR3 nucleotide sequence: TGTGCCAGCAGCTCCCCTAGCGGAGCTGAAGCTTTCTTT. This codes for CASSSPSGAEAFF.

This clonotype was detected only a few times. The chain uses TRBV7-8 and TRBJ1-1; D remains unclear. In germline, CDR1 is SGHVS, CDR2 FQNEAQ. The V and J ends lost 11 bases and 3 bases respectively, with 16 bases between them. This CDR3 contains 13 residues. The CDR3 here is CASKTQVDTEAFF. The CDR3 region has the DNA TGTGCCTCCAAGACGCAGGTTGACACTGAAGCTTTCTTT.

This clonotype has a count of ten or more. The V call is TRBV7-8, the J call TRBJ2-3, with 7 bases fitting TRBD1. Germline loops: CDR1 SGHVS, CDR2 FQNEAQ. CDR3 length equals 16 residues. V dropped 6 bases and J dropped 1; count of bases not matched to a gene: 10. DNA of the CDR3: TGTGCCAGCAGAAGATACAGGGGCGGTCGCACAGATACGCAGTATTTT. It translates to CASRRYRGGRTDTQYF.

The V and J genes are TRBV30 and TRBJ2-5; no clear D gene. The CDR3 loop spans 12 amino acids. V dropped 0 bases and J dropped 11 bases, with 13 bases sitting between them. CDR1 is GTSNPN, CDR2 SVGIG, per germline (reference sequence). As DNA, the CDR3 is TGTGCCTGGAGTGTAGGATGGGCCGCTCAGTACTTC. This codes for CAWSVGWAAQYF.

The V gene is TRBV6-2 or TRBV6-3, the J gene TRBJ2-3; D remains ambiguous. The V end was cut by 5 bases, the J end by 0 bases, with 18 bases between. In germline, CDR1 is MNHEY, CDR2 SVGEGT. The CDR3 extends over 17 amino acids. CDR3 loop: CASSPRAGLPSTDTQYF. For the CDR3, the DNA is TGTGCCAGCAGTCCTCGAGCTGGGCTTCCTAGCACAGATACGCAGTATTTT.

This clonotype has at least ten counts. The V call is TRBV5-4, the J call TRBJ2-1; 8 nucleotides align to TRBD2. The CDR3 spans 14 residues. Trimming took 4 bases from V and 5 from J; bases not matched to a gene: 5. Germline V gene sequence: CDR1 SGHNT, CDR2 YYREEE (reference sequence). As DNA, the CDR3 is TGTGCCAGCAGCCCCACTAGCGGCCACAATGAGCAGTTCTTC. It encodes CASSPTSGHNEQFF.

In its sample, this clonotype was seen a few times. The chain links TRBV20-1 to TRBJ2-2; tentatively, D is TRBD1 or TRBD2 (5 bases each). The CDR3 totals 13 residues. CDR1 DFQATT and CDR2 SNEGSKA come from the germline V gene (reference sequence). The V end was cut by 6 bases, the J end by 1 base, with 9 bases between. The CDR3 DNA is TGCAGTGCGGCTGGGGGGAACACCGGGGAGCTGTTTTTT. Translation gives CSAAGGNTGELFF.

This clonotype has more than one count but fewer than ten. This chain connects TRBV4-3 to TRBJ2-2, with D maybe TRBD2 (7 bases). Per germline, CDR1 LGHNA and CDR2 YSLEER. CDR3 length: 15 residues. Trimming shortened V by 6 bases and J by 7 bases, and 18 bases separated the two germline ends. CDR3 in DNA: TGCGCCAGCAGTCTCAGCCAGGGGAGGGGCGGGGAGCTGTTTTTT. It encodes CASSLSQGRGGELFF.

This clonotype was detected many times. This chain joins TRBV2 and TRBJ2-7; D call uncertain. Germline CDR1 and CDR2: SNHLY and FYNNEI. With 4 bases removed from V and 4 bases from J, the gap between germline ends came to 2 bases. This CDR3 is built from 10 residues. The DNA for the CDR3 is TGTGCCAGCAGTGCTTACGAGCAGTACTTC. Translation: CASSAYEQYF.